The T cell receptor (beta chain) under discussion was sequenced for a study of CD8 T cells in Susac syndrome. Healthy donors were controls matched for age and sex. Random hexamers served to reverse transcribe about 0.45 to 1 ug RNA. The TCR beta CDR3 was amplified by immunoSEQ multiplex PCR across 54 Vbeta, 13 Jbeta. MiXCR, run by TCRdb on the immunoSEQ multiplex PCR reads, gives a single entry per CDR3 protein. The profile shows around 160,000 distinct CDR3 sequences, 90% to 95% of them singletons. The CDR3 contains 12 residues. Germline CDR1 is SNHLY and CDR2 is FYNNEI. The ends were cut back, 5 bases at V and 6 bases at J, with 9 bases in the middle.

The sequenced sample consisted of CD4+ T cells from PBMCs. V gene TRBV2 combines with J gene TRBJ2-3, with D unresolved. This receptor was identified in a human donor in good health. CDR3 sequence: CASSRMADTQYF. The CDR3 DNA sequence: TGTGCCAGCAGTCGTATGGCGGATACGCAGTATTTT.